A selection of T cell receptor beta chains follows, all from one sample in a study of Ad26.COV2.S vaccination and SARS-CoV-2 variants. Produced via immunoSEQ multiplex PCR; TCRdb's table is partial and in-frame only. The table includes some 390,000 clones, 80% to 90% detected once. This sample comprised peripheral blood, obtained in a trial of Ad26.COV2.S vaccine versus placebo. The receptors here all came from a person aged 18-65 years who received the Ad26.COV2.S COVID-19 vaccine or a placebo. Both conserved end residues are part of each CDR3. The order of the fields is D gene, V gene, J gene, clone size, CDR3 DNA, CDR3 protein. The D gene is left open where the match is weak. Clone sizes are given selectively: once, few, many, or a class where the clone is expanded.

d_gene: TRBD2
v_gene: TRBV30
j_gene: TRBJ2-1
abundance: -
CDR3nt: TGTGCCTCGCGGGGGGCTGCGGGGGCGAATGAGCAGTTCTTC
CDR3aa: CASRGAAGANEQFF

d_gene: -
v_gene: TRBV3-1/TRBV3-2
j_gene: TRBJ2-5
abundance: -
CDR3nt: TGTGCCAGCAGCCAAGATTTAGCTACTGAGACCCAGTACTTC
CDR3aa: CASSQDLATETQYF

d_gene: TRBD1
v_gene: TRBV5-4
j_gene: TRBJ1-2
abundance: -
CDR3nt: TGTGCCAGCAGCGGGGACGGACAGGGCGTAGGCTACACCTTC
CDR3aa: CASSGDGQGVGYTF

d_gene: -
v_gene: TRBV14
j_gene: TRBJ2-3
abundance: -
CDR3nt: TGTGCCAGCAGCCAAGATCTGGGGGCGGATGGCACAGATACGCAGTATTTT
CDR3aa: CASSQDLGADGTDTQYF

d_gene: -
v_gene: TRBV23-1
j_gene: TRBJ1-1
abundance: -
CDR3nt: TGCGCCAGCAGTCAGTCACAGGGCGGGTCGAACACTGAAGCTTTCTTT
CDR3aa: CASSQSQGGSNTEAFF

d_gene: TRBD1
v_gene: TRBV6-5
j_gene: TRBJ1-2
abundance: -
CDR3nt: TGTGCCGTAACCCGGGACAGGGATGATGGCTACACCTTC
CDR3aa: CAVTRDRDDGYTF

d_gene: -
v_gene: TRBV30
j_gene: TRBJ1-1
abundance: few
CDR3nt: TGTGCCTGGAGTGCGGGAGGGAGCACTGAAGCTTTCTTT
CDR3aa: CAWSAGGSTEAFF

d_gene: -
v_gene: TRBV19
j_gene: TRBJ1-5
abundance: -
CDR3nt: TGTGCCAGTAGTATCAGAAAAAGGCATCAGCCCCAGCATTTT
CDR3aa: CASSIRKRHQPQHF

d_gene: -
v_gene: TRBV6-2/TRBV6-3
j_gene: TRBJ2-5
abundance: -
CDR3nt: TGTGCCAGCAGCCTAAAAGAGACCCAGTACTTC
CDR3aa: CASSLKETQYF

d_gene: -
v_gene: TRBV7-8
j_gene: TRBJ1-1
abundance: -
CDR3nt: TGTGCCAGCAGCTTAGCAGAGAACACTGAAGCTTTCTTT
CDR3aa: CASSLAENTEAFF

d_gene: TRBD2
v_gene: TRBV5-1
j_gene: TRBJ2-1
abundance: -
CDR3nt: TGCGCCAGCAGCGCGGGGGGCGGGGACAATGAGCAGTTCTTC
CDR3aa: CASSAGGGDNEQFF

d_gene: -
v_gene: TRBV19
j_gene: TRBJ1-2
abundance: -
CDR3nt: TGTGCCAGTAGTATAGAGAAGGGTCCTTACGGCTACACCTTC
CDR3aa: CASSIEKGPYGYTF

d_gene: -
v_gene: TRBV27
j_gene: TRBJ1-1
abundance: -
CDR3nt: TGTGCCAGCAGCCCCACCCTCGAGGGGACTGAAGCTTTCTTT
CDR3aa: CASSPTLEGTEAFF

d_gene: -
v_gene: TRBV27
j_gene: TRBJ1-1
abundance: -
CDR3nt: TGTGCCAGCAGTTTAAAGGGTGCCCTCAACACTGAAGCTTTCTTT
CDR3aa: CASSLKGALNTEAFF

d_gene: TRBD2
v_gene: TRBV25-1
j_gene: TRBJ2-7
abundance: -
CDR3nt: TGTGCCAGCAGTGACGGACTAGAATTTCCCTACGAGCAGTACTTC
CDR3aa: CASSDGLEFPYEQYF

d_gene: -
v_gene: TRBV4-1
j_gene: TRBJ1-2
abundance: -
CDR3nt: TGCGCCAGCAGCCAATCCCCCCCGGGGGTCAGCTATGGCTACACCTTC
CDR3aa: CASSQSPPGVSYGYTF

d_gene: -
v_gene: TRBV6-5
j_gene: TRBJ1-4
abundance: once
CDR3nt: TGTGCCAGCAGTAGAGGGGACACGAGGGAAAAACTGTTTTTT
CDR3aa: CASSRGDTREKLFF

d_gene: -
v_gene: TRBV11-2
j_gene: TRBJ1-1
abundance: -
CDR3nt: TGTGCCAGCAGAGGCAGGCCTACCATGAACACTGAAGCTTTCTTT
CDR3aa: CASRGRPTMNTEAFF

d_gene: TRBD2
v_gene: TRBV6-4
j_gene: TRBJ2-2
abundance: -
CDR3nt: TGTGCCAGCAAGATTAGCGGGGGGGCCCCCACCGGGGAGCTGTTTTTT
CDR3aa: CASKISGGAPTGELFF

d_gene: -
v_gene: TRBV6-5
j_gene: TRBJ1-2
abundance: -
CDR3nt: TGTGCCAGCAGCAGAGACAGCTATGGCTACACCTTC
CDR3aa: CASSRDSYGYTF

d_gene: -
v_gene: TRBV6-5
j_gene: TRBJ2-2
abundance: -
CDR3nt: TGTGCCAGCGTCGGCCGAGACACCGGGGAGCTGTTTTTT
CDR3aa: CASVGRDTGELFF

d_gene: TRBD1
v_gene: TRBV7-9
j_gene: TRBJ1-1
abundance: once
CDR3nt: TGTGCCAGCAGCTTTTCAGGGGGAGCTGAAGCTTTCTTT
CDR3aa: CASSFSGGAEAFF

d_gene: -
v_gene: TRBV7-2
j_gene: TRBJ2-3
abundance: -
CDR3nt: TGTGCCAGCAGCTTATCAGCGTGGAGCACAGATACGCAGTATTTT
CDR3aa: CASSLSAWSTDTQYF

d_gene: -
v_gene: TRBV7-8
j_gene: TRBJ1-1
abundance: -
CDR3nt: TGTGCCAGCAGCTTCGGGCGGGGGGAGAACACTGAAGCTTTCTTT
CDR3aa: CASSFGRGENTEAFF

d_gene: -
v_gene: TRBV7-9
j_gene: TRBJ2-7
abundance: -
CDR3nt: TGTGCCAGCAGCTTAGGGGCGCTCGGGGGGACAGGTTACGAGCAGTACTTC
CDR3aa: CASSLGALGGTGYEQYF

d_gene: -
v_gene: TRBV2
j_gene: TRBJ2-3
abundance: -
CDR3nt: TGTGCCAGCAGTGAATTCCGAGATACGCAGTATTTT
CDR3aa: CASSEFRDTQYF

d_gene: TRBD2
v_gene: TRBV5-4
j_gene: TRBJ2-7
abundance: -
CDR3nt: TGTGCCAGCAGCGAAAGCGGGGGGGACCTTCTCGCCGAGCAGTACTTC
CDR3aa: CASSESGGDLLAEQYF

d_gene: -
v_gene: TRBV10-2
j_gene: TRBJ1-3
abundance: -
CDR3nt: TGCGCCAGCAGGCCCCAAAGTAGTCCTGGAAACACCATATATTTT
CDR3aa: CASRPQSSPGNTIYF

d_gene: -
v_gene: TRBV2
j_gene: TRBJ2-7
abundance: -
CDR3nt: TGTGCCAGCAGTGAACAGGGCTACGAGCAGTACTTC
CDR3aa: CASSEQGYEQYF

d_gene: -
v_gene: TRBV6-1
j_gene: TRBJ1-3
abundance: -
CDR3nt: TGTGCCAGCAGTCAAGCGGGAGGAAACACCATATATTTT
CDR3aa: CASSQAGGNTIYF

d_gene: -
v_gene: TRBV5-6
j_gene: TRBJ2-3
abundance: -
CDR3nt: TGTGCCAGCAGCTCTGGACGGCAAAGCACAGATACGCAGTATTTT
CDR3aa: CASSSGRQSTDTQYF

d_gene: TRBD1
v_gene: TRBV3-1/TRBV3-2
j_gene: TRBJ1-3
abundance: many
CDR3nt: TGTGCCAGCAGTAGAACAGGGGGCGAGGACACCATATATTTT
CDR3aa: CASSRTGGEDTIYF

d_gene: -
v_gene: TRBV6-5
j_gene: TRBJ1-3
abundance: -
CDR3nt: TGTGCCAGCAGTTTCACCGGGACTTTGTCTGGAAACACCATATATTTT
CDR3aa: CASSFTGTLSGNTIYF

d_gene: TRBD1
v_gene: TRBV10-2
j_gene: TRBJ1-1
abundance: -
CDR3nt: TGCGCCAGCAGTGCAGGGGGTCACACTGAAGCTTTCTTT
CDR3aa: CASSAGGHTEAFF

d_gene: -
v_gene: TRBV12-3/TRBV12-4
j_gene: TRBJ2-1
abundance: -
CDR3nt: TGTGCCAGCAGCCGGAAGCAAGGTGAGCAGTTCTTC
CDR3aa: CASSRKQGEQFF

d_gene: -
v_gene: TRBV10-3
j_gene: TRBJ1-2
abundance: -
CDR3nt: TGTGCCATCAGTGAGGAACCTAACTATGGCTACACCTTC
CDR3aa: CAISEEPNYGYTF

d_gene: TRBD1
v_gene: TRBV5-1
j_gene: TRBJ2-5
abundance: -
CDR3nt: TGCGCCAGCAGCTTGGTCTCTGGACAGGGTGAGACCCAGTACTTC
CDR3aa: CASSLVSGQGETQYF

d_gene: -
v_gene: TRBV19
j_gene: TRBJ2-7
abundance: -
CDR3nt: TGTGCCAGTAGGGCTCGGGACGAGCAGTACTTC
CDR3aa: CASRARDEQYF

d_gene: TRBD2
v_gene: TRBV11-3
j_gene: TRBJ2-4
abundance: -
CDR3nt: TGTGCCAGCAACTATTTGAGGACTAGCGGGGTCATAGCCAAAAACATTCAGTACTTC
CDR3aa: CASNYLRTSGVIAKNIQYF

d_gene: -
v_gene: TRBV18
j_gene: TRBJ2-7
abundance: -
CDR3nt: TGTGCCAGCTCACCTTCTCCGGCCCCCTACGAGCAGTACTTC
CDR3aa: CASSPSPAPYEQYF

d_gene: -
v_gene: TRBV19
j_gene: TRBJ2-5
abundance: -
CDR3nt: TGTGCCAGTAGTAATAGTGAGACCCAGTACTTC
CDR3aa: CASSNSETQYF

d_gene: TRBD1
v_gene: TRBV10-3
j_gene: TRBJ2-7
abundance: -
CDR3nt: TGTGCCTCAGGTCCGACAGGGGGCTCCTACGAGCAGTACTTC
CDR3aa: CASGPTGGSYEQYF

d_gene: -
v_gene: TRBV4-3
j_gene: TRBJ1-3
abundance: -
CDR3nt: TGCGCCAGCAGCCAAGAAGGGACCCAAACGGGAAACACCATATATTTT
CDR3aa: CASSQEGTQTGNTIYF

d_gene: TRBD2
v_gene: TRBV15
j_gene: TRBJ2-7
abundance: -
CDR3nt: TGTGCCACCAGCAGACTAGCGGGACCCTACGAGCAGTACTTC
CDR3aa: CATSRLAGPYEQYF

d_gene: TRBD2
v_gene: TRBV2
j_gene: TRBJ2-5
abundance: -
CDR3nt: TGTGCCAGCAGTGGGTCTAGCGGGGGAAAAGAGACCCAGTACTTC
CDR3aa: CASSGSSGGKETQYF

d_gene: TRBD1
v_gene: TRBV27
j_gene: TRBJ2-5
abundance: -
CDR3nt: TGTGCCAGCAGTTTATCTCTCCCCCGACAGGGGGCGAAAGAGACCCAGTACTTC
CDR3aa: CASSLSLPRQGAKETQYF

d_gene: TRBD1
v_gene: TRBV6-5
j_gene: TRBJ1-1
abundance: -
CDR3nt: TGTGCCAGCACCAAGGGGGCTAGCGGGCACACTGAAGCTTTCTTT
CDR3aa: CASTKGASGHTEAFF

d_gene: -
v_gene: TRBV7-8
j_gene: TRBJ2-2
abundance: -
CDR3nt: TGTGCCAGCAGCCTATCCGTGACAGCGAACACCGGGGAGCTGTTTTTT
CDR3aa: CASSLSVTANTGELFF

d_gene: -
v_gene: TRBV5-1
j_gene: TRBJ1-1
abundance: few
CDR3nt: TGCGCCAGCAGCTTGGCCACGACTCTTGACACTGAAGCTTTCTTT
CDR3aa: CASSLATTLDTEAFF

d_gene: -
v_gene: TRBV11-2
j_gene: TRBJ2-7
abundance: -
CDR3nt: TGTGCCAGCAGGCTCCATGTCTACACCTACTACGAGCAGTACTTC
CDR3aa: CASRLHVYTYYEQYF

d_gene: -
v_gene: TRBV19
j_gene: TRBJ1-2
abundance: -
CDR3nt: TGTGCCAGTCGAGGGTACGGCTACACCTTC
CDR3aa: CASRGYGYTF

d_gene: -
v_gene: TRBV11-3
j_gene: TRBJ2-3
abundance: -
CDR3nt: TGTGCCAGCAGCTCCTACCCGAGGGCAGATACGCAGTATTTT
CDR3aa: CASSSYPRADTQYF

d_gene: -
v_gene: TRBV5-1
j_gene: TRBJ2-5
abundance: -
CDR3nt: TGCGCCAGCAGCGTTGAAGAGACCCAGTACTTC
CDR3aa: CASSVEETQYF

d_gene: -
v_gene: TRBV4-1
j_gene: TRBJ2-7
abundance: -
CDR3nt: TGCGCCAGCAGCCAAGTTTCGGTGGCAGAGAGATCCTACGAGCAGTACTTC
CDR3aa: CASSQVSVAERSYEQYF

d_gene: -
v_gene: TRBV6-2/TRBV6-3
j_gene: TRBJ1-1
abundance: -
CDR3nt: TGTGCCAGCAGTTACTTTTTCCTTGGGGGGAGCACTGAAGCTTTCTTT
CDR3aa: CASSYFFLGGSTEAFF